This TCR beta chain was retrieved from a study of blood T cell repertoires in COVID-19. Study as a whole: The analysed material was cDNA or gDNA that came from T cells, B-cell-depleted T cells, or PBMCs.

Profiled with immunoSEQ multiplex PCR; TCRdb holds only in-frame clones, not every one. Of some 15,000 clones listed, 70% to 90% are singletons. The CDR3 sequence is 14 residues long. From germline, CDR1 is SGHKS and CDR2 YYEKEE (reference sequence). The trim removed 4 bases at V and 4 bases at J, leaving 6 bases unmatched. This clonotype was obtained from a man between 70 and 80 years old in a cohort sampled during active COVID-19. The V gene is TRBV5-5, the J gene TRBJ2-5, with TRBD1 matching 8 bases. The sample taken for sequencing was peripheral blood. CDR3 loop: CASSLGTGGETQYF. CDR3 DNA sequence: TGTGCCAGCAGCCTTGGAACAGGGGGAGAGACCCAGTACTTC.